This T cell receptor (beta chain) is from a study of T cell repertoires in cytomegalovirus infection. Notes on the study in general: HLA-C-restricted, CMV-specific TCR beta clonotypes were dominant ex vivo.

As concerns this clonotype: The antigen remains undetermined.

TCRdb ran MiXCR on the reads and lists one entry per CDR3 protein. The sample has fewer than 350,000 distinct CDR3 sequences, about 17% seen once. This CDR3 comprises 17 residues. Losses at the gene ends were 0 bases for V and 0 bases for J; bases not matched to a gene: 4. The rearrangement links TRBV12-3 or TRBV12-4 to TRBJ2-3, with 9 bases lining up with TRBD2. Specimen: PBMCs. This sequence was found in a human donor in good health (CMV status not recorded). Some clones in this sample may be carry-over from other donors' samples. CDR3 nucleotide sequence: TGTGCCAGCAGTTTAGCCCTAGCGGGGCCAAGCACAGATACGCAGTATTTT. This sequence encodes CASSLALAGPSTDTQYF.